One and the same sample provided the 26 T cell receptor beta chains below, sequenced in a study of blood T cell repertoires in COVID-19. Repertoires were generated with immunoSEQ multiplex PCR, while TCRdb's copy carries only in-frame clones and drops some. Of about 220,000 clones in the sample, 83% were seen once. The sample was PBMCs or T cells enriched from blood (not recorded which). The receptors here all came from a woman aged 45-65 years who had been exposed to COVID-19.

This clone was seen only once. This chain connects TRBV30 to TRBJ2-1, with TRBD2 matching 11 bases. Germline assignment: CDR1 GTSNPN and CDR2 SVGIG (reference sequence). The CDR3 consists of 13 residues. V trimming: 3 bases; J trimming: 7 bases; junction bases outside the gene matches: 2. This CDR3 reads CAWRPSGGNEQFF. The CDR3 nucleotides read TGTGCCTGGAGGCCTAGCGGGGGGAATGAGCAGTTCTTC.

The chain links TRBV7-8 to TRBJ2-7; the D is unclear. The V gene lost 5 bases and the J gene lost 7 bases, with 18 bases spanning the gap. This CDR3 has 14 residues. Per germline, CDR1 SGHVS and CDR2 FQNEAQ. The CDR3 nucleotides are TGTGCCAGCAGCCTTGGGTCCTCCTCGAGGGAGCAGTACTTC. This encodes CASSLGSSSREQYF.

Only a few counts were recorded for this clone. In DNA, the CDR3 is TGTGCCAGCAGCTTTCAGGGGGGCCCCAATCAGCCCCAGCATTTT. Protein: CASSFQGGPNQPQHF. V gene TRBV7-8 combines with J gene TRBJ1-5, with TRBD1 matching over 7 bases. The trim removed 3 bases at V and 3 bases at J, leaving 5 bases unmatched. CDR3 length: 15 amino acids. Germline loops: CDR1 SGHVS, CDR2 FQNEAQ.

The CDR3 is CASSDVGAGNTIYF. CDR3 nucleotide sequence: TGTGCCAGCAGTGACGTAGGGGCTGGAAACACCATATATTTT. The gene calls are TRBV6-1 and TRBJ1-3; D might be TRBD1 (5 bases). In germline, CDR1 is MNHNS, CDR2 SASEGT. The V end lost 3 bases, the J end lost 2 bases, and 8 bases lay between the germline ends. The CDR3 has 14 amino acids.

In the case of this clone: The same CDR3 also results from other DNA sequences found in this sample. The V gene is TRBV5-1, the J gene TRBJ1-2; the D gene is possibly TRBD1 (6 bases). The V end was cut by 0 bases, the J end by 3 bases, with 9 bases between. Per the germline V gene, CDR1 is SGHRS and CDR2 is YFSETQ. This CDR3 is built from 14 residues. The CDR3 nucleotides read TGCGCCAGCAGCTTGGCGCCAGGGGACTATGGCTACACCTTC. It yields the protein CASSLAPGDYGYTF.

CDR3 in amino acids: CASIARGTEAFF. The CDR3 DNA follows: TGTGCCAGTATTGCGAGAGGGACTGAAGCTTTCTTT. The chain has TRBV19 and TRBJ1-1; D not resolved. Germline V gene lookup returns CDR1 LNHDA and CDR2 SQIVND (reference sequence). This CDR3 spans 12 amino acids. V dropped 7 bases and J dropped 5 bases, with 11 bases sitting between them.

Here the CDR3 DNA reads TGTGCCAGCAGTTTAAGTGGGACAGGCGTGCGGGAGACCCAGTACTTC. Its translation: CASSLSGTGVRETQYF. The rearrangement joins TRBV27 to TRBJ2-5, with TRBD1 matching over 8 bases. The CDR3 is 16 residues long. CDR1 and CDR2 (germline): MNHEY, SMNVEV (reference sequence). V shed 2 bases and J 5 bases; nucleotides not matched to a gene: 10.

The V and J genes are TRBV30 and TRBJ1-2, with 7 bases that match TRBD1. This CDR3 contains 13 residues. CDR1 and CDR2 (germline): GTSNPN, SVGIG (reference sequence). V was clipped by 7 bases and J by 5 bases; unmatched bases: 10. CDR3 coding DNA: TGTGCCTCAGGGGGTGCGCGTCGGTATGGCTACACCTTC. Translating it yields CASGGARRYGYTF.

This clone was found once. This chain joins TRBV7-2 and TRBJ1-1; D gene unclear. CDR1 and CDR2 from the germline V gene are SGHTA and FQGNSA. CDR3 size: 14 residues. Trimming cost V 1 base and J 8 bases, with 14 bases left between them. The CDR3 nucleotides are TGTGCCAGCAGCTTAGTTGGTCCTACGAGGGAAGCTTTCTTT. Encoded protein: CASSLVGPTREAFF. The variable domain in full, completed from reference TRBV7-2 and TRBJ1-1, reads GAGVSQSPSNKVTEKGKDVELRCDPISGHTALYWYRQSLGQGLEFLIYFQGNSAPDKSGLPSDRFSAERTGGSVSTLTIQRTQQEDSAVYLCASSLVGPTREAFFGQGTRLTVV.

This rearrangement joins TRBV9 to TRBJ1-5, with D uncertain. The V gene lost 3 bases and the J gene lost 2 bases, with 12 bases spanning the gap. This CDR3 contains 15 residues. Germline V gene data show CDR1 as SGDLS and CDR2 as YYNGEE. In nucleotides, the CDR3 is TGTGCCAGCAGCGCGGAGGGAGGCGGCAATCAGCCCCAGCATTTT. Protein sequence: CASSAEGGGNQPQHF.

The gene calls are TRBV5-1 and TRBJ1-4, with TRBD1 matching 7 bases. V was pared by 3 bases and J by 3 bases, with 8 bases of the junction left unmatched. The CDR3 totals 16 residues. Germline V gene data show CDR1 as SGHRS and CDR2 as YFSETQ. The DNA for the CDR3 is TGCGCCAGCAGCTCTTCGCCGGGACAGCCTAATGAAAAACTGTTTTTT. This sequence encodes CASSSSPGQPNEKLFF.

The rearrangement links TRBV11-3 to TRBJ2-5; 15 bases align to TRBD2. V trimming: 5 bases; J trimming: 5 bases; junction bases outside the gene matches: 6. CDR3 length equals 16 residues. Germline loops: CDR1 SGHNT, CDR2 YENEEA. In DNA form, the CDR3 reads TGTGCCAGCAGCCGGACTAGCGGGGGGGCCGGGGAGACCCAGTACTTC. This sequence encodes CASSRTSGGAGETQYF.

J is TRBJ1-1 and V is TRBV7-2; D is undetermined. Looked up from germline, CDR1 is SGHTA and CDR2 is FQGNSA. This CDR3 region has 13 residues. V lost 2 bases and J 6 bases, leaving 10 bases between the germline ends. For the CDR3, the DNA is TGTGCCAGCAGCTTAAGAGGGAGGTCTGAAGCTTTCTTT. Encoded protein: CASSLRGRSEAFF.

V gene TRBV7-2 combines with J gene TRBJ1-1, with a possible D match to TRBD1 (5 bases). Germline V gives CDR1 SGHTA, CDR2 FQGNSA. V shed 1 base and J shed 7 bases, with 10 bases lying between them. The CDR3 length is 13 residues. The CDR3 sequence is CASSLEWGGEAFF. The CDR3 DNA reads TGTGCCAGCAGCTTAGAGTGGGGGGGTGAAGCTTTCTTT.

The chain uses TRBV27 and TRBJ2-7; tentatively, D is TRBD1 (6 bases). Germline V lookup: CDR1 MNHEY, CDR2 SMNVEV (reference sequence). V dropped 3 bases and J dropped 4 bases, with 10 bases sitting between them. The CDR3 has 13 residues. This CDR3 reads CASSLTQGYEQYF. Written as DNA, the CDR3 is TGTGCCAGCAGTTTGACGCAGGGGTACGAGCAGTACTTC.

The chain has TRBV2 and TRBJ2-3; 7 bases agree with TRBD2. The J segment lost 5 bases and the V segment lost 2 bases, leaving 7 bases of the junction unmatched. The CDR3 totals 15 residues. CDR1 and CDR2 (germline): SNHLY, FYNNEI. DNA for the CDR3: TGTGCCAGCAGTGAAAGGGGCGGGGGAATAGATACGCAGTATTTT. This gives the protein CASSERGGGIDTQYF.

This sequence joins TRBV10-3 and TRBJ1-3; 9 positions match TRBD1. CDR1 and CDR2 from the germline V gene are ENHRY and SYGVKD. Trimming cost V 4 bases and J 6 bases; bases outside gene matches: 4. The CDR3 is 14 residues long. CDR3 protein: CAISGGQGLNTIYF. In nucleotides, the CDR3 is TGTGCCATCAGTGGGGGACAGGGCCTAAACACCATATATTTT.

CDR3 in DNA: TGTGCCAGTAGTTTCGGGATACAGGGTACGCCGGGCTACACCTTC. Encoded protein: CASSFGIQGTPGYTF. The chain employs TRBV19 and TRBJ1-2, with D possibly matching TRBD1 (6 bases). Trimming cost V 5 bases and J 8 bases, with 21 bases left between them. Germline CDR1 LNHDA, CDR2 SQIVND (reference sequence). The length of the CDR3 is 15 residues. The complete variable domain, with remaining parts taken from reference TRBV19 and TRBJ1-2, reads DGGITQSPKYLFRKEGQNVTLSCEQNLNHDAMYWYRQDPGQGLRLIYYSQIVNDFQKGDIAEGYSVSREKKESFPLTVTSAQKNPTAFYLCASSFGIQGTPGYTFGSGTRLTVV.

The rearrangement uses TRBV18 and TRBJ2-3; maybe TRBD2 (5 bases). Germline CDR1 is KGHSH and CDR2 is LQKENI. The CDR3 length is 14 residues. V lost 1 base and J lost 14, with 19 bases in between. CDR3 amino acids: CASSPRRAPGNMYF. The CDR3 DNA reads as TGTGCCAGCTCACCACGTAGGGCTCCGGGGAATATGTATTTT.

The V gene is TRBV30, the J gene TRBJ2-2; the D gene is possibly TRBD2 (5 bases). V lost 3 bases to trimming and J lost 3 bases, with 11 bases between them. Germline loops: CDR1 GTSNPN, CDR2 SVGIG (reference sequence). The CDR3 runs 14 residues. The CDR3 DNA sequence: TGTGCCTGGAGCGTAGGACTTGACACCGGGGAGCTGTTTTTT. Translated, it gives CAWSVGLDTGELFF. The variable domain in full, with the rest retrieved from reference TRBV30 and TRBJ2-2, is SQTIHQWPATLVQPVGSPLSLECTVEGTSNPNLYWYRQAAGRGLQLLFYSVGIGQISSEVPQNLSASRPQDRQFILSSKKLLLSDSGFYLCAWSVGLDTGELFFGEGSRLTVL.

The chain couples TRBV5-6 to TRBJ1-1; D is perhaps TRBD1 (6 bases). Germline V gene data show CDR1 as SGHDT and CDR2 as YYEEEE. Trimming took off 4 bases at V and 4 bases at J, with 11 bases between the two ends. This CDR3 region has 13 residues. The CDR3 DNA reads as TGTGCCAGCAGCGGGGGCAGGGGCACTGAAGCTTTCTTT. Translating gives CASSGGRGTEAFF.

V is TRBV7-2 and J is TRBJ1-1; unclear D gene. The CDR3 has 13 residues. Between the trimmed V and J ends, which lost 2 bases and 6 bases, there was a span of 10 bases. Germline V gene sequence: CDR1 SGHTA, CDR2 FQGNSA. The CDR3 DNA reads TGTGCCAGCAGCTTATACGGGGTACCTGAAGCTTTCTTT. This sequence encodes CASSLYGVPEAFF.

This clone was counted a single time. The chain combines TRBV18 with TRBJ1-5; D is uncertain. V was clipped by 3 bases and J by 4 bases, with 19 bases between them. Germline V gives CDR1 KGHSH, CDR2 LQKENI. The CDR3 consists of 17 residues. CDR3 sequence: CASSPTPPMAGNQPQHF. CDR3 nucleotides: TGTGCCAGCTCACCTACGCCTCCAATGGCCGGGAATCAGCCCCAGCATTTT.

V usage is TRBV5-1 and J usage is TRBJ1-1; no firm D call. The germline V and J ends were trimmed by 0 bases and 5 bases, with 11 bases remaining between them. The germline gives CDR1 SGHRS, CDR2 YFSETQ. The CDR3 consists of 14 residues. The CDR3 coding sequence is TGCGCCAGCAGCTTGGATGCCGGAGGGACTGAAGCTTTCTTT. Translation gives CASSLDAGGTEAFF. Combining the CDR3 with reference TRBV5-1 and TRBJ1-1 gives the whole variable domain KAGVTQTPRYLIKTRGQQVTLSCSPISGHRSVSWYQQTPGQGLQFLFEYFSETQRNKGNFPGRFSGRQFSNSRSEMNVSTLELGDSALYLCASSLDAGGTEAFFGQGTRLTVV.

CDR3 DNA: TGTGCCAGCAGCGGATTGGGGGGGACGGAAGAAAAACTGTTTTTT. Amino acids: CASSGLGGTEEKLFF. This chain uses TRBV5-5 with TRBJ1-4; perhaps TRBD1 as D (5 bases). CDR1 SGHKS and CDR2 YYEKEE come from the germline V gene (reference sequence). Between the trimmed V and J ends, which lost 4 bases and 8 bases, there was a span of 18 bases. The CDR3 spans 15 residues. Full variable domain (rest looked up from reference TRBV5-5 and TRBJ1-4): DAGVTQSPTHLIKTRGQQVTLRCSPISGHKSVSWYQQVLGQGPQFIFQYYEKEERGRGNFPDRFSARQFPNYSSELNVNALLLGDSALYLCASSGLGGTEEKLFFGSGTQLSVL.

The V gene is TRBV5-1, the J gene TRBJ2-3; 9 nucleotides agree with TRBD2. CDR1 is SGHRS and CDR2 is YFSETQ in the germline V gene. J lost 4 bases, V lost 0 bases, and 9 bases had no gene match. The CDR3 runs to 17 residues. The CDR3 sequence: CASSLDRPGLAADTQYF. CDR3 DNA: TGCGCCAGCAGCTTGGATCGCCCGGGACTAGCCGCAGATACGCAGTATTTT.